Sequencing of this TCR beta chain was carried out in a study of stem cell transplantation in POMP-related autoinflammatory disease. Study-wide background: Before transplant, CD4+ T cells skewed naive and CD8+ proportions were low.

Assay used: immunoSEQ multiplex PCR; TCRdb lists only in-frame clones, some missing. The repertoire includes roughly 10,000 clones, about 87% of them detected once, and under 55% sits in the top ten. This CDR3 has 16 residues. J was trimmed by 1 base and V by 5 bases; bases with no gene match: 3. From germline, CDR1 is SEHNR and CDR2 FQNEAQ (reference sequence). Study-wide findings and caveats: Unique TRB V-J gene pairings were limited in number in patients with PRAID. Across all analyzed T-cell subsets, patients with PRAID tended toward reduced diversity and increased clonality.

About this clone: Its antigen remains unidentified.

PRAID featured prominent immunodeficiency. This sequence originates from a human donor with POMP-related autoinflammation and immune dysregulation (PRAID). The sequencing here drew on CD8+ T cells from PBMCs, taken before stem cell transplantation. The genes are TRBV7-9 and TRBJ2-2; 11 bases match TRBD2. The CDR3 bases are TGTGCCAGCAGCCTAGGGACTAGCGGGAACACCGGGGAGCTGTTTTTT. It specifies CASSLGTSGNTGELFF.